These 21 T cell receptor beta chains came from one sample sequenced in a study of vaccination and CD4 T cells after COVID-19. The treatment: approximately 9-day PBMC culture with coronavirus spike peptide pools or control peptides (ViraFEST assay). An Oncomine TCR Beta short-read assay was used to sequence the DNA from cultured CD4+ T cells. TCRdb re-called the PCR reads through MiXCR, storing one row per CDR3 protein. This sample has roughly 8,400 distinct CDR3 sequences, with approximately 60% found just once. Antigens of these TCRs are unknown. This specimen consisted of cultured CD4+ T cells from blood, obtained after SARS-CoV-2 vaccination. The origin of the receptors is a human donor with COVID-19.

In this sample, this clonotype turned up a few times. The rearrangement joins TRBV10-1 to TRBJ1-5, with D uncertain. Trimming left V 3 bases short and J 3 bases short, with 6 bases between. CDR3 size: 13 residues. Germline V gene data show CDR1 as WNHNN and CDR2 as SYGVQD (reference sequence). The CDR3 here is CASSDSHNQPQHF. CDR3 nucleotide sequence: TGCGCCAGCAGTGACTCGCACAATCAGCCCCAGCATTTT.

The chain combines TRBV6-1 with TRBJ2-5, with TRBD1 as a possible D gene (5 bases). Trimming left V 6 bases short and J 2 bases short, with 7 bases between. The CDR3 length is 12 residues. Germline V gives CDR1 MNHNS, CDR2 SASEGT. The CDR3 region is CASRQGQETQYF. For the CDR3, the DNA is TGTGCCAGCAGGCAGGGTCAAGAGACCCAGTACTTC.

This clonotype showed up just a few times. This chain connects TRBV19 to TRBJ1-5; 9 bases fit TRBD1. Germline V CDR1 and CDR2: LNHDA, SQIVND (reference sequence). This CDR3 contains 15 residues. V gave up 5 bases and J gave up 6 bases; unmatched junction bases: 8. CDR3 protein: CASSAGQGTGQPQHF. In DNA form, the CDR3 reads TGTGCCAGTAGTGCCGGACAGGGGACTGGTCAGCCCCAGCATTTT.

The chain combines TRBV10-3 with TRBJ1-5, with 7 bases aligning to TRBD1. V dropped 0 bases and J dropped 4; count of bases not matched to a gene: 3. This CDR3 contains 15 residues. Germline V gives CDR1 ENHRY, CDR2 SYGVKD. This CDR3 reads CAISESTGTNQPQHF. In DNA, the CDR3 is TGTGCCATCAGTGAGTCGACAGGGACAAATCAGCCCCAGCATTTT.

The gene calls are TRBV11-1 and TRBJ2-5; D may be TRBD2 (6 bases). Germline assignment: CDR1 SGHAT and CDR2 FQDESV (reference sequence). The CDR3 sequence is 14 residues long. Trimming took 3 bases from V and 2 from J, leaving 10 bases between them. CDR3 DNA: TGTGCCAGCAGCTTCGCAGGGAGGCAAGAGACCCAGTACTTC. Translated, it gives CASSFAGRQETQYF.

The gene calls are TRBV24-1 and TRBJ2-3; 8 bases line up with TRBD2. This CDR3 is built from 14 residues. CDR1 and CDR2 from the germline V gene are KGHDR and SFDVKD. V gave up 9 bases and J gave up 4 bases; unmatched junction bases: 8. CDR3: CATAPGLDSDTQYF. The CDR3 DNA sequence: TGTGCCACCGCGCCGGGACTAGACTCAGATACGCAGTATTTT.

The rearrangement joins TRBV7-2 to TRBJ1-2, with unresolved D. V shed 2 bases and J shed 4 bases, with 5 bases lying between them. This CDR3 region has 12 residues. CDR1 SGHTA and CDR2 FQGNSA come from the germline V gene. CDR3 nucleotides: TGTGCCAGCAGCTTAACGAGCTATGGCTACACCTTC. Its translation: CASSLTSYGYTF.

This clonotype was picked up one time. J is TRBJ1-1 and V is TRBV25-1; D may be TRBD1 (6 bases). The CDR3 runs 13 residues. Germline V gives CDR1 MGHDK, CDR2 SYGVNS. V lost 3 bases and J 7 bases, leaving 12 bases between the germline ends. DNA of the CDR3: TGTGCCAGCAGTGATCCCGGACAGAGTGAAGCTTTCTTT. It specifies CASSDPGQSEAFF.

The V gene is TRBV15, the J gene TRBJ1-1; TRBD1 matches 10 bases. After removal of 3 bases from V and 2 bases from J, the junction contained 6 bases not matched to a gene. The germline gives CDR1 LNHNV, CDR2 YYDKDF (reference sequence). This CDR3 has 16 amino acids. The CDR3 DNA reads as TGTGCCACCAGCAGCCCCGGGACAGGGGTAAACACTGAAGCTTTCTTT. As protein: CATSSPGTGVNTEAFF.

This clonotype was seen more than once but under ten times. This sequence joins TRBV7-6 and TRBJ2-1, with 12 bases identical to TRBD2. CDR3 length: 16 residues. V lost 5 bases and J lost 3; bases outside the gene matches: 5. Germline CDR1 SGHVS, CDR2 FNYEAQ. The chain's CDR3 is CASSPLAGGYYNEQFF. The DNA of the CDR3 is TGTGCCAGCAGCCCACTAGCGGGGGGTTACTACAATGAGCAGTTCTTC.

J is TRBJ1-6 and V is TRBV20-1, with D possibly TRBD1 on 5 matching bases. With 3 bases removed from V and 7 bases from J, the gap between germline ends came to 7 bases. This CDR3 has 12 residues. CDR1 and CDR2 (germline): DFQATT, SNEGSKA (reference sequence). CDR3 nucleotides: TGCAGTGCTAGTGCAGGGAATTCACCCCTCCACTTT. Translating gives CSASAGNSPLHF.

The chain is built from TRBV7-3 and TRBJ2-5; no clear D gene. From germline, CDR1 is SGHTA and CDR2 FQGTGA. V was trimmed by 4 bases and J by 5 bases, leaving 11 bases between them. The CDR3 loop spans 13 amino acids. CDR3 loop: CASSSAGGETQYF. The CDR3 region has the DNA TGTGCCAGCAGCTCCGCAGGCGGCGAGACCCAGTACTTC.

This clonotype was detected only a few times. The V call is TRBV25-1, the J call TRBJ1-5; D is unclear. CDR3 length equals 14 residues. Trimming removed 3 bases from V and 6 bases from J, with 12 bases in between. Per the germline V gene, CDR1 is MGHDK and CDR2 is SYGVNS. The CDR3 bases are TGTGCCAGCAGTGAGATTAGCCAGCTTCAGCCCCAGCATTTT. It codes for CASSEISQLQPQHF.

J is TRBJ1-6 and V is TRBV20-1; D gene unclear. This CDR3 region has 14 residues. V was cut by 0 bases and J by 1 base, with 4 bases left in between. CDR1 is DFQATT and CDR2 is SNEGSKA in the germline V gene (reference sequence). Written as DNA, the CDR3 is TGCAGTGCTAGAGAGGGATCCTATAATTCACCCCTCCACTTT. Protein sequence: CSAREGSYNSPLHF.

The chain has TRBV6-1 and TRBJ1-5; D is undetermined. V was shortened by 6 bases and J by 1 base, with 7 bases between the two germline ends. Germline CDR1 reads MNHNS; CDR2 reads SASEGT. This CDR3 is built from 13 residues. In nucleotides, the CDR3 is TGTGCCAGCAGAGCATTGAGCAATCAGCCCCAGCATTTT. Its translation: CASRALSNQPQHF.

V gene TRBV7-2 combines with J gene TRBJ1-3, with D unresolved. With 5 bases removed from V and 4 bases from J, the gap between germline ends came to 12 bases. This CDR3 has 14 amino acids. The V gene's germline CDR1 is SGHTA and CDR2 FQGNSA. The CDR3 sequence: CASSPAGRGNTIYF. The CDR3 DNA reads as TGTGCCAGCAGCCCCGCTGGCAGGGGAAACACCATATATTTT.

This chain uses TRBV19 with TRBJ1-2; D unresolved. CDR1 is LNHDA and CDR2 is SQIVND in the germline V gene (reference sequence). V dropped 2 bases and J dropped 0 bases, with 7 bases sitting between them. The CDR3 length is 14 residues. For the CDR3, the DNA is TGTGCCAGTAGTATAACCGACCCTAACTATGGCTACACCTTC. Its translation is CASSITDPNYGYTF.

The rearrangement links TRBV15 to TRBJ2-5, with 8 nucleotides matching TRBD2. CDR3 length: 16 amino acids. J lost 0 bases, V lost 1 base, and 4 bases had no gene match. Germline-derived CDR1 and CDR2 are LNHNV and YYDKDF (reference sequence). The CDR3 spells CATSRGLARYQETQYF. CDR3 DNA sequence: TGTGCCACCAGCAGAGGACTAGCGAGGTACCAAGAGACCCAGTACTTC.

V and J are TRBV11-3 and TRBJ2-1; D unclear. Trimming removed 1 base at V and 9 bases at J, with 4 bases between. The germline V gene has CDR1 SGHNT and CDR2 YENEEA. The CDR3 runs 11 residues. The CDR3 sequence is CASSLVAEQFF. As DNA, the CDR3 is TGTGCCAGCAGCTTAGTGGCTGAGCAGTTCTTC.

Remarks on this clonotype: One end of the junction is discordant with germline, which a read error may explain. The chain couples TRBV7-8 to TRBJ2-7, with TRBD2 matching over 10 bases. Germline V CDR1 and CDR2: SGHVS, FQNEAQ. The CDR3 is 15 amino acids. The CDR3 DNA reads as TGTGCCTGCAGCTTTAGTAGCGGGGGGCTGTACGAGCCGTACTTC. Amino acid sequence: CACSFSSGGLYEPYF.

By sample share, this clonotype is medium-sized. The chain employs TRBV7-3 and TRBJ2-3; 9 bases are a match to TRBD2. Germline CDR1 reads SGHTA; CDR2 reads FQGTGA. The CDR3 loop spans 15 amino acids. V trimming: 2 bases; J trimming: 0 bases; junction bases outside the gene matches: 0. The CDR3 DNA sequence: TGTGCCAGCAGCTTAGCGGGGGGGAGCACAGATACGCAGTATTTT. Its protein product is CASSLAGGSTDTQYF.